The subject of this entry is one T cell receptor (beta chain). TCRdb keeps only in-frame clones here, not all; method: immunoSEQ multiplex PCR. The data hold roughly 150,000 clones, with roughly 87% observed a single time. The entry originates in a study of blood T cell repertoires in COVID-19. Deletions cut 5 bases from V and 1 base from J, with 12 bases between. This CDR3 contains 15 residues. Germline V CDR1 and CDR2: SSHAT, FNYEAQ (reference sequence). The sequence came from a woman between 40 and 55 years old who had been exposed to COVID-19. Sequencing used PBMCs or T cells enriched from blood (not recorded which). The gene calls are TRBV7-7 and TRBJ2-1; maybe TRBD1 (6 bases). The CDR3 nucleotides are TGTGCCAGCAGCCAGGACAGAGCTTCCTACAATGAGCAGTTCTTC. This codes for CASSQDRASYNEQFF. Full variable domain (outside the CDR3, taken from reference TRBV7-7 and TRBJ2-1): GAGVSQSPRYKVTKRGQDVTLRCDPISSHATLYWYQQALGQGPEFLTYFNYEAQPDKSGLPSDRFSAERPEGSISTLTIQRTEQRDSAMYRCASSQDRASYNEQFFGPGTRLTVL.